These 20 T cell receptor beta chains were all obtained from the same sample, sequenced in a study of blood T cell repertoires in COVID-19. Data came from immunoSEQ multiplex PCR; TCRdb stores just in-frame clones and leaves some out. The repertoire holds some 300,000 clones, with about 87% as singletons. Sequencing input: peripheral blood. Receptor source: a man between 65 and 80 years old with acute or convalescent COVID-19.

V gene TRBV11-1 combines with J gene TRBJ2-1; 8 nucleotides align to TRBD2. Germline CDR1 and CDR2: SGHAT and FQDESV (reference sequence). Unmatched junction bases numbered 5, after V lost 7 bases and J lost 3 bases. This CDR3 region has 14 residues. CDR3 amino acids: CASTTGTSYNEQFF. As DNA, the CDR3 is TGTGCCAGCACTACCGGGACTAGCTACAATGAGCAGTTCTTC.

The chain couples TRBV19 to TRBJ2-3; 8 bases align to TRBD2. Germline-derived CDR1 and CDR2 are LNHDA and SQIVND (reference sequence). Unmatched junction bases numbered 5, after V lost 3 bases and J lost 0 bases. The CDR3 covers 16 residues. In nucleotides, the CDR3 is TGTGCCAGTAGTATTCATACTAGCGGAAGCACAGATACGCAGTATTTT. Translating gives CASSIHTSGSTDTQYF.

The table lists this clone with a few counts. The J gene is TRBJ2-7, the V gene TRBV27; weak D call: TRBD1 (8 bases). The CDR3 consists of 16 residues. Trimming cost V 2 bases and J 3 bases, with 17 bases left between them. CDR1 and CDR2 from the germline V gene are MNHEY and SMNVEV (reference sequence). The CDR3, as DNA: TGTGCCAGCAGTTTAGGTCCACAGGGGGAGGGCTACGAGCAGTACTTC. Its translation is CASSLGPQGEGYEQYF.

This clone appeared a single time. The J gene is TRBJ2-2, the V gene TRBV6-6; 15 nucleotides agree with TRBD2. Germline V lookup: CDR1 MNHNY, CDR2 SVGAGI (reference sequence). CDR3 size: 19 residues. V was clipped by 5 bases and J by 1 base; unmatched bases: 8. This CDR3 reads CASSRYRTSGRVNTGELFF. The CDR3 nucleotides are TGTGCCAGCAGTCGCTACCGGACTAGCGGGAGGGTGAACACCGGGGAGCTGTTTTTT.

The chain uses TRBV5-8 and TRBJ2-5, with 7 positions matching TRBD1. V lost 4 bases, J lost 2 bases, and 8 bases stayed unmatched. Per germline, CDR1 SGHTS and CDR2 YDEGEE. CDR3 size: 15 residues. CDR3 in DNA: TGTGCCAGCAGCGCGACCGGGACAGTACAAGAGACCCAGTACTTC. Its translation: CASSATGTVQETQYF.

The chain combines TRBV7-6 with TRBJ2-3, with 14 bases matching TRBD2. This CDR3 contains 14 residues. Germline CDR1 is SGHVS and CDR2 is FNYEAQ. The V gene end was trimmed by 3 bases and the J gene end by 11 bases; junction bases not matched to a gene: 4. CDR3 sequence (DNA): TGTGCCAGCAGCTTCCGGACTAGCGGGGGGATGCAGTATTTT. Translating it yields CASSFRTSGGMQYF.

The chain recombines TRBV19 with TRBJ2-1, with D possibly matching TRBD2 (6 bases). This CDR3 spans 15 amino acids. In germline, CDR1 is LNHDA, CDR2 SQIVND (reference sequence). Trimming stripped 4 bases from V and 5 bases from J, with 15 bases between. The CDR3 spells CASSSLRIADNEQFF. The DNA for the CDR3 is TGTGCCAGTAGTAGCCTTCGAATAGCGGACAATGAGCAGTTCTTC.

CDR3 sequence (DNA): TGTGCCACTAAGGACACGGCCACAGATACGCAGTATTTT. As protein: CATKDTATDTQYF. The rearrangement links TRBV24-1 to TRBJ2-3, with D tentatively TRBD1 (5 bases). Germline V lookup: CDR1 KGHDR, CDR2 SFDVKD. The CDR3 spans 13 residues. V gave up 10 bases and J gave up 2 bases, with 12 bases separating them.

This clone came up a few times. The gene calls are TRBV3-1 (or the pseudogene TRBV3-2) and TRBJ2-1, with 12 positions matching TRBD2. The junction had 7 bases not matched to a gene; V was cut back by 10 bases and J by 6 bases. CDR1 and CDR2 from the germline V gene are LGHDT and YNNKEL (reference sequence). This CDR3 contains 14 residues. The CDR3 reads CATTGLAGSNEQFF. CDR3 nucleotide sequence: TGTGCCACCACTGGACTAGCGGGGTCCAATGAGCAGTTCTTC.

The chain carries TRBV15 and TRBJ2-3; 10 nucleotides align to TRBD1. Unmatched junction bases numbered 13, after V lost 6 bases and J lost 4 bases. The CDR3 covers 17 residues. The germline CDR1 and CDR2 sequences are LNHNV and YYDKDF (reference sequence). Here the CDR3 DNA reads TGTGCCACCAGACACTCCATAACCGGGACAGGGGCAGATACGCAGTATTTT. Amino acid sequence: CATRHSITGTGADTQYF.

The genes are TRBV7-6 and TRBJ2-2, with a possible D match to TRBD2 (9 bases). Germline V gene data show CDR1 as SGHVS and CDR2 as FNYEAQ. V was pared by 5 bases and J by 7 bases, with 29 bases between. This CDR3 has 19 residues. The DNA of the CDR3 is TGTGCCAGCAGCCAAGAGGACAGGGCAATGCGGGGGGGTCGCGGGGAGCTGTTTTTT. Its translation: CASSQEDRAMRGGRGELFF.

This chain uses TRBV21-1 with TRBJ2-1; the D call TRBD2 from the table was never checked on the DNA. TRBV21-1 constitutes a pseudogene. The length of the CDR3 is 15 residues. The CDR3 sequence: CASGGDTTSYNEQFF. The CDR3 bases are TGTGCCAGCGGGGGGGACACTACCTCCTACAATGAGCAGTTCTTC.

This chain uses TRBV9 with TRBJ2-1, with TRBD2 as a possible D gene (6 bases). Looked up from germline, CDR1 is SGDLS and CDR2 is YYNGEE. Trimming cost V 4 bases and J 2 bases, with 19 bases left between them. This CDR3 is built from 17 residues. CDR3 protein: CASSPEAGTIAYNEQFF. The CDR3 region has the DNA TGTGCCAGCAGCCCTGAAGCGGGCACGATCGCCTACAATGAGCAGTTCTTC.

The gene calls are TRBV6-5 and TRBJ2-3; 9 bases are a match to TRBD1. CDR3 size: 14 residues. The germline gives CDR1 MNHEY, CDR2 SVGAGI. V lost 2 bases and J lost 9; bases outside the gene matches: 6. CDR3 DNA sequence: TGTGCCAGCAGTTACGGGGGGACAGGGAGCACGCAGTATTTT. Translating it yields CASSYGGTGSTQYF.

This rearrangement joins TRBV29-1 to TRBJ2-7; the D gene is possibly TRBD2 (6 bases). The V and J ends lost 4 bases and 6 bases respectively, with 13 bases between them. The length of the CDR3 is 12 residues. Germline CDR1 is SQVTM and CDR2 is ANQGSEA. CDR3 DNA: TGCAGCGTTGGGGGTCGGGGGACCGAGCAGTACTTC. It encodes CSVGGRGTEQYF.

The chain joins TRBV5-6 to TRBJ2-5; possibly TRBD1 for D (5 bases). Trimming removed 1 base at V and 1 base at J, with 8 bases between. The germline CDR1 and CDR2 sequences are SGHDT and YYEEEE. The CDR3 covers 14 residues. The CDR3 is CASSLQGAQETQYF. CDR3 DNA: TGTGCCAGCAGCTTGCAAGGGGCCCAAGAGACCCAGTACTTC.

The chain carries TRBV25-1 and TRBJ1-6, with TRBD1 matching over 7 bases. The V and J ends lost 4 bases and 10 bases, in that order; junction bases with no gene match: 4. The CDR3 extends over 13 amino acids. Germline CDR1 and CDR2: MGHDK and SYGVNS. The CDR3 DNA sequence: TGTGCCAGCAGTGGCCAGGGACAGTCACCCCTCCACTTT. Amino acid sequence: CASSGQGQSPLHF.

In nucleotides, the CDR3 is TGTGCCAGCTCACCATACCAGGTATCTGGCACAGATACGCAGTATTTT. Encoded protein: CASSPYQVSGTDTQYF. J is TRBJ2-3 and V is TRBV18; no reliable D call. V was clipped by 2 bases and J by 1 base, with 13 bases between them. The CDR3 has 16 amino acids. In germline, CDR1 is KGHSH, CDR2 LQKENI.

This clone occurred once. The chain carries TRBV25-1 and TRBJ1-3, with 8 bases lining up with TRBD1. The CDR3 runs 14 residues. Trimming took 6 bases from V and 2 from J; bases not matched to a gene: 3. The V gene's germline CDR1 is MGHDK and CDR2 SYGVNS. In nucleotides, the CDR3 is TGTGCCAGCAGCGGACAGGGAGCTGGAAACACCATATATTTT. As protein: CASSGQGAGNTIYF.

This clone was observed once. This chain joins TRBV9 and TRBJ1-6, with 7 bases aligning to TRBD1. J was trimmed by 10 bases and V by 0 bases; bases with no gene match: 10. Looked up from germline, CDR1 is SGDLS and CDR2 is YYNGEE. The length of the CDR3 is 16 residues. CDR3 nucleotide sequence: TGTGCCAGCAGCGTAGCTCTGGACAGGTCAGGGTCACCCCTCCACTTT. Its protein is CASSVALDRSGSPLHF.